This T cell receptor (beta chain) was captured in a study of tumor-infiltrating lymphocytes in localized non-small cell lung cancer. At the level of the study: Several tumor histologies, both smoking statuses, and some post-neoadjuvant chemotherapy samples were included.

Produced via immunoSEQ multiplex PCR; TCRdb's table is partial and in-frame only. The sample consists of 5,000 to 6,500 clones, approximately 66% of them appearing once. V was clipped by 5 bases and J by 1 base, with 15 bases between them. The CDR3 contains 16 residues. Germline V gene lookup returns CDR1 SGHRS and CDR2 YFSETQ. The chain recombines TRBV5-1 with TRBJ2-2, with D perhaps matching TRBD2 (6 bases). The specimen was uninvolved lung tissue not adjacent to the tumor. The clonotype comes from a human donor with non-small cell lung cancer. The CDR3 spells CASSPWGVENTGELFF. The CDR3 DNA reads TGCGCCAGCAGTCCTTGGGGGGTTGAGAACACCGGGGAGCTGTTTTTT.